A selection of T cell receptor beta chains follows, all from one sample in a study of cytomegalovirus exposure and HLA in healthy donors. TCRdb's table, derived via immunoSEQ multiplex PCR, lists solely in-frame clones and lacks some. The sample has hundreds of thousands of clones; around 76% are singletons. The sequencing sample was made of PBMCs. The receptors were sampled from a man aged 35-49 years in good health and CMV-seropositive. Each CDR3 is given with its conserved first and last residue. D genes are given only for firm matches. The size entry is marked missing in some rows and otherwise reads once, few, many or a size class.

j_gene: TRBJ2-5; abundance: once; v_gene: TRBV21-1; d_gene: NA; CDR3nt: TGTGCCAGCAGCAAAGCGACAGGGGGTGAGACCCAGTACTTC; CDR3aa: CASSKATGGETQYF
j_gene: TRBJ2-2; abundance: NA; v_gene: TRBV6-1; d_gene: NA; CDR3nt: TGTGCCAGCAGTAACAGGGTATCCGGGGAGCTGTTTTTT; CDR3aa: CASSNRVSGELFF
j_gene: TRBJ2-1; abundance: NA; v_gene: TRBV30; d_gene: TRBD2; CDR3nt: TGTGCCAGGGCTAGCGGGAGTCTCTCCTACAATGAGCAGTTCTTC; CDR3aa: CARASGSLSYNEQFF
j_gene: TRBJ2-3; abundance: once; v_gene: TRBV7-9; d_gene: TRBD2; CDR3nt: TGTGCCAGCAGCTCATATGGACTAGAGGGAATAGATACGCAGTATTTT; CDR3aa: CASSSYGLEGIDTQYF
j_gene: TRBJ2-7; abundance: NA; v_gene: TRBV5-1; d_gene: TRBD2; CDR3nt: TGCGCCAGCAGCTTGTTTACTAGCGGGAGTTACGAGCAGTACTTC; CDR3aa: CASSLFTSGSYEQYF
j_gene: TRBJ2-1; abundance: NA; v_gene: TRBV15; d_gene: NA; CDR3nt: NA; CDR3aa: CATSILDRDHNEQFF
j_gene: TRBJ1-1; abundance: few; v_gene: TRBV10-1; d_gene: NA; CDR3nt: TGCGCCAGCAGTGAAGAGGGGAACACTGAAGCTTTCTTT; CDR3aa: CASSEEGNTEAFF
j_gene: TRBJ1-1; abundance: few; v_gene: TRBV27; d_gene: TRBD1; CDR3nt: TGTGCCAGCAGTCCAGGGGGCGCACGGACTGAAGCTTTCTTT; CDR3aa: CASSPGGARTEAFF
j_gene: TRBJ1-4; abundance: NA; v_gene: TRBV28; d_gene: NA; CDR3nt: TGTGCCAGCGGGGGGGGGCGACTTGAAAAACTGTTTTTT; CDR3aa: CASGGGRLEKLFF
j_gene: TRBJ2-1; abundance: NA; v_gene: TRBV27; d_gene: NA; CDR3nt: TGTGCCAGCAGTTCCGGACTCTCCTACAATGAGCAGTTCTTC; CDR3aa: CASSSGLSYNEQFF
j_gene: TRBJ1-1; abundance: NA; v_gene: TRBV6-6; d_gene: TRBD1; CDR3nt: TGTGCCAGCAGCGGAGGGACAGGGATACTGAACACTGAAGCTTTCTTT; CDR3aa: CASSGGTGILNTEAFF
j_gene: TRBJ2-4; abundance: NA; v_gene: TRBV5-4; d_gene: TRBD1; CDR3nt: TGTGCCAGCAGCCCAAGGGACAGGGTCCTTGACATTCAGTACTTC; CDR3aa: CASSPRDRVLDIQYF
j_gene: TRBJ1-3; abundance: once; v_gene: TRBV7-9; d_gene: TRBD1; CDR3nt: TGTGCCAGCAGCTCCACCCGGACAGGGGGTCGGGCCGGCACCATATATTTT; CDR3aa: CASSSTRTGGRAGTIYF
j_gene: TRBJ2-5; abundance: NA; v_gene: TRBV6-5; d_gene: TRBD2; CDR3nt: TGTGCCAGCAGTTTTCAGACTAGCGGGAGTGGGTCCCAGTACTTC; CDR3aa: CASSFQTSGSGSQYF
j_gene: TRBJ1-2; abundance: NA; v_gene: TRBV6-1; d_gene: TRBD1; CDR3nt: TGTGCCAGCAGTGGAGGGGGCGGCTACACCTTC; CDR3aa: CASSGGGGYTF
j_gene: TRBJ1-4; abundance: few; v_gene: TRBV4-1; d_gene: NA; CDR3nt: TGCGCCAGCAGCCAAGATCGAGGTATAACTAATGAAAAACTGTTTTTT; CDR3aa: CASSQDRGITNEKLFF
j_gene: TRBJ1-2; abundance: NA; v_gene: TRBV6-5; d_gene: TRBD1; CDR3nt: TGTGCCAGCAGTTTCGCCGACAGGGGTGGTGGCTACACCTTC; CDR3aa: CASSFADRGGGYTF
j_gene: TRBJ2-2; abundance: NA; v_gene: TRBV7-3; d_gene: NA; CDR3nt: TGTGCCAGCAGCTTAAATTCCCCCCCCTCAGTGCTGTTTTTT; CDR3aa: CASSLNSPPSVLFF
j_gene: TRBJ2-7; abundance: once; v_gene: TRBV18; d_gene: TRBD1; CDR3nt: TGTGCCAGCTCACCCGGGACAGGGGACGAGCAGTACTTC; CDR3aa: CASSPGTGDEQYF
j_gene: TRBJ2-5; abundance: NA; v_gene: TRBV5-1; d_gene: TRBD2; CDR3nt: TGCGCCAGCAGCTTCCCTTCTAGCGGACAAGAGACCCAGTACTTC; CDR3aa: CASSFPSSGQETQYF
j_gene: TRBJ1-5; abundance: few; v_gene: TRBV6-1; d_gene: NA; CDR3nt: TGTGCCAGCAGTGAAGCGTTCAACAATCAGCCCCAGCATTTT; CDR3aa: CASSEAFNNQPQHF
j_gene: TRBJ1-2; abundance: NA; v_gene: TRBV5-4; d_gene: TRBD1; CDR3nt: TGTGCCAGCAGCCTGAGCAACAGGGGCAACTATGGCTACACCTTC; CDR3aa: CASSLSNRGNYGYTF
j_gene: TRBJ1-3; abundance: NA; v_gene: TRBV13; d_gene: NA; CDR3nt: TGTGCCAGCAGCTCCCGGAAGGGGCTTGGAAACACCATATATTTT; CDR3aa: CASSSRKGLGNTIYF
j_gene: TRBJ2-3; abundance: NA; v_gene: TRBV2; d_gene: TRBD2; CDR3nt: TGTGCCAGCAGTACTAGCGGGAGCACAGATACGCAGTATTTT; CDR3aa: CASSTSGSTDTQYF
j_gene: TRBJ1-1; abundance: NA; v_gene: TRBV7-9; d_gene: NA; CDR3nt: TGTGCCAGCAGCCCCCAGACACTGAACACTGAAGCTTTCTTT; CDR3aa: CASSPQTLNTEAFF
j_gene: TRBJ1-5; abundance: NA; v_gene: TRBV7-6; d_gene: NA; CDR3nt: TGTGCCAGCAGCTTAGGACAAAACAATCAGCCCCAGCATTTT; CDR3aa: CASSLGQNNQPQHF
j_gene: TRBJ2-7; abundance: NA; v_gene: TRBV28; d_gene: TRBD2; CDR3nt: TGTGCCAGCAGTTCCGGGACTAGCTACGAGCAGTACTTC; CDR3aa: CASSSGTSYEQYF
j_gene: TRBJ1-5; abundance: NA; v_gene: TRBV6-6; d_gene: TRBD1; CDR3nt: TGTGCCAGTCTTCCGGGACAGGGAGCGAATCAGCCCCAGCATTTT; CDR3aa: CASLPGQGANQPQHF
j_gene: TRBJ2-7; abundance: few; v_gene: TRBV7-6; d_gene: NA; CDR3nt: TGTGCCAGCAGCTTAGATCGCGAGCAGTACTTC; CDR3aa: CASSLDREQYF
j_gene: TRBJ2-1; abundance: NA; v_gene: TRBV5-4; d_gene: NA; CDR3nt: TGTGCCACCCAAACCACTTACAATGAGCAGTTCTTC; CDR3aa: CATQTTYNEQFF
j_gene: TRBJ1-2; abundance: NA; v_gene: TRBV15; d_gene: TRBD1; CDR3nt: TGTGCCACCAGCAGAGCGACGGACAGGGCCTATGGCTACACCTTC; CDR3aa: CATSRATDRAYGYTF
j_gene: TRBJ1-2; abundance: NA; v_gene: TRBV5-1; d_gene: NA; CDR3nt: TGCGCCAGCAGCTTAGCGACGAGGAACCTTAACTATGGCTACACCTTC; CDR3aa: CASSLATRNLNYGYTF
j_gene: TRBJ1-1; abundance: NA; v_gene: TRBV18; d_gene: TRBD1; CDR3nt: TGTGCCAGCTCTCCTGGACAGGGTGTTCGGAACACTGAAGCTTTCTTT; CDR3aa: CASSPGQGVRNTEAFF
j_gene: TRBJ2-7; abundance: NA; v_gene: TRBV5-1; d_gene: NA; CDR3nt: TGCGCCAGCAGCTTAGGGGGAGGGGAGAGGGGTTACGAGCAGTACTTC; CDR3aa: CASSLGGGERGYEQYF
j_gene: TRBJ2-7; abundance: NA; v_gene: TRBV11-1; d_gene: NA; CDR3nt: TGTGCCAGCAGCTCCCGGTCTCGGAGTCGGGACGAGCAGTACTTC; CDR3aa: CASSSRSRSRDEQYF
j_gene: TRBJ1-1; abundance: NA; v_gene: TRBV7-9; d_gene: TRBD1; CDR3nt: TGTGCCAGCAGCTTAGCGGCGGGACAGGCTGAAGCTTTCTTT; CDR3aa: CASSLAAGQAEAFF
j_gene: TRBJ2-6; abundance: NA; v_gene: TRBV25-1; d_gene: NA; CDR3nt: TGTGCCAGCAGTGGGATAGACTTCTCTGGGGCCAACGTCCTGACTTTC; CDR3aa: CASSGIDFSGANVLTF
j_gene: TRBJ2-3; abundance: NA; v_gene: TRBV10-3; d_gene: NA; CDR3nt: TGTGCCATCAGTGATGGCAGGGTCACAGATACGCAGTATTTT; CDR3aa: CAISDGRVTDTQYF
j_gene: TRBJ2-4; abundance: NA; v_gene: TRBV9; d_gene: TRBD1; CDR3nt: TGTGCCAGCAGCGTAGAACAGGGGGGCATTCAGTACTTC; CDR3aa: CASSVEQGGIQYF
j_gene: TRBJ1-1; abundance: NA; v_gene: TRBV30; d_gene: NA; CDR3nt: TGTGCCTGGAGTTTGGACAGGAACACTGAAGCTTTCTTT; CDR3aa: CAWSLDRNTEAFF
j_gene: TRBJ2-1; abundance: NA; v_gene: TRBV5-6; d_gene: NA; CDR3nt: TGTGCCAGCAGCTTGGATGGACTCTCAATCAATGAGCAGTTCTTC; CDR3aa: CASSLDGLSINEQFF
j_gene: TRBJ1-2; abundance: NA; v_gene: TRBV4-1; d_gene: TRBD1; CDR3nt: TGCGCCAGCAGCCACCTATTACCTGGACAGGAAAGCGGGGGCTACACCTTC; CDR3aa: CASSHLLPGQESGGYTF
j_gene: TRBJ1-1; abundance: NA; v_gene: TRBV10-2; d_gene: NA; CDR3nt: TGCGCCAGCAGTGAGTTTCTTGGCAGTTTGACTGAAGCTTTCTTT; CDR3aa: CASSEFLGSLTEAFF
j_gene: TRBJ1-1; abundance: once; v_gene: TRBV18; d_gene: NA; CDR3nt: TGTGCCAGCTCGTCACAGGGTAAAGCAAACACTGAAGCTTTCTTT; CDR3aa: CASSSQGKANTEAFF
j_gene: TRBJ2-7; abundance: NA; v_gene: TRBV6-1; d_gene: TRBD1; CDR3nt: TGTGCCAGCAGTGGGGACAGCGCCTACGAGCAGTACTTC; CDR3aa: CASSGDSAYEQYF
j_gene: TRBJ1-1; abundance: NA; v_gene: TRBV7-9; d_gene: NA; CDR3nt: TGTGCCAGCGCGGGGGTCACAGGGAAGAACACTGAAGCTTTCTTT; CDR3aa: CASAGVTGKNTEAFF
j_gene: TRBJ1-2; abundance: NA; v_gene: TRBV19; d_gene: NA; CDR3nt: TGTGCCAGTAGTACCCAGGAACCAGGGAATGAGCTCTATGGCTACACCTTC; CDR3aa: CASSTQEPGNELYGYTF
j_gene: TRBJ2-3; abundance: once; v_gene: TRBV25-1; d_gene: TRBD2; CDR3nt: TGTGCCAGCAGCCAGCCGGGACTAGCGGGACGCACAGATACGCAGTATTTT; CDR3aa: CASSQPGLAGRTDTQYF
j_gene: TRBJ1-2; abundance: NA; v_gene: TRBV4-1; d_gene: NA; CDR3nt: TGCGCCAGCAGCCAAGAACAAATAAACTATGGCTACACCTTC; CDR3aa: CASSQEQINYGYTF
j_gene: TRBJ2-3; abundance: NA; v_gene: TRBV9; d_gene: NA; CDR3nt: TGTGCCAGCAGCCTCAGGACATCTGTGAGCACAGATACGCAGTATTTT; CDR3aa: CASSLRTSVSTDTQYF
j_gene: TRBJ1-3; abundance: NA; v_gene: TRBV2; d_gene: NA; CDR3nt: TGTGCCAGCAGTGCCTATCCCTACACCATATATTTT; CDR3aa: CASSAYPYTIYF
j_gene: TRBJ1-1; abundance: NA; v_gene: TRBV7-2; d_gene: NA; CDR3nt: TGTGCCAGCACCCCTGCGTCAGGGTTCACTGAAGCTTTCTTT; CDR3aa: CASTPASGFTEAFF
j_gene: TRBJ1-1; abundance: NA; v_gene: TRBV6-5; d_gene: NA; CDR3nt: TGTGCCAGCCGTCAGGGGTACACCGGCGAAACTGAAGCTTTCTTT; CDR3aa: CASRQGYTGETEAFF